Presented here are 11 T cell receptor beta chains from one specimen sequenced in a study of blood T cell repertoires in COVID-19. Clones were sequenced by immunoSEQ multiplex PCR, and TCRdb holds only the in-frame ones, with some missing. The table lists 300,000 to 400,000 clones, 85% to 90% of them singletons, with over 0.95% in the top ten. The specimen sequenced was PBMCs or T cells enriched from blood (not recorded which). The source of these receptors is a man younger than 35 who had recovered from COVID-19.

CDR3 loop: CATRTDLNQPQHF. In DNA, the CDR3 is TGTGCCACCAGGACAGACCTGAATCAGCCCCAGCATTTT. V and J are TRBV2 and TRBJ1-5; D is perhaps TRBD1 (6 bases). CDR1 and CDR2 (germline): SNHLY, FYNNEI. The length of the CDR3 is 13 residues. V lost 10 bases to trimming and J lost 4 bases, with 14 bases between them.

V usage is TRBV6-5 and J usage is TRBJ1-1; D uncertain. This CDR3 has 15 residues. Between the trimmed V and J ends, which lost 2 bases and 0 bases, there was a span of 10 bases. Germline V gene data show CDR1 as MNHEY and CDR2 as SVGAGI. The CDR3 nucleotides read TGTGCCAGCAGTTACGGAGTTAATCTGAACACTGAAGCTTTCTTT. The encoded protein is CASSYGVNLNTEAFF.

For the CDR3, the DNA is TGTGCCAGTAGTATCGCAGGGGAGGGTACCGGGGAGCTGTTTTTT. It is translated as CASSIAGEGTGELFF. The rearrangement joins TRBV19 to TRBJ2-2, with D maybe TRBD2 (7 bases). There are 15 residues in the CDR3. Germline V lookup: CDR1 LNHDA, CDR2 SQIVND (reference sequence). Between the trimmed V and J ends, which lost 3 bases and 5 bases, there was a span of 13 bases.

This clone was detected a few times. The chain links TRBV19 to TRBJ1-2, with D perhaps matching TRBD1 (6 bases). The CDR3 sequence is 14 residues long. V gave up 6 bases and J gave up 2 bases, with 13 bases separating them. CDR1 is LNHDA and CDR2 is SQIVND in the germline V gene (reference sequence). DNA of the CDR3: TGTGCCAGTAGCTCACAAGGGGGAAACTATGGCTACACCTTC. Translating gives CASSSQGGNYGYTF.

The V call is TRBV4-1, the J call TRBJ2-5, with D possibly matching TRBD2 (6 bases). V was shortened by 2 bases and J by 4 bases, with 14 bases between the two germline ends. From germline, CDR1 is MGHRA and CDR2 YSYEKL. The CDR3 contains 15 residues. CDR3 sequence reads: CASSQQTSSRETQYF. In DNA form, the CDR3 reads TGCGCCAGCAGCCAACAAACTAGCTCTCGAGAGACCCAGTACTTC.

The V call is TRBV29-1, the J call TRBJ2-2; no firm D call. Germline CDR1 reads SQVTM; CDR2 reads ANQGSEA. CDR3 length: 15 residues. V lost 5 bases to trimming and J lost 0 bases, with 13 bases between them. This CDR3 is CSVLIRASNTGELFF. CDR3 bases: TGCAGCGTTTTGATAAGAGCTTCGAACACCGGGGAGCTGTTTTTT.

The chain joins TRBV5-1 to TRBJ2-3; 9 positions match TRBD2. CDR3 length: 16 residues. Per the germline V gene, CDR1 is SGHRS and CDR2 is YFSETQ. After removal of 5 bases from V and 2 bases from J, the junction contained 9 bases not matched to a gene. CDR3 loop: CASSPHSGGTTDTQYF. CDR3 in DNA: TGCGCCAGCAGTCCCCACAGCGGGGGGACCACAGATACGCAGTATTTT.

The chain employs TRBV7-6 and TRBJ2-7; 9 nucleotides agree with TRBD1. Trimming took 5 bases from V and 0 from J; bases not matched to a gene: 5. Germline V gene data show CDR1 as SGHVS and CDR2 as FNYEAQ. The CDR3 length is 15 residues. CDR3 sequence: CASSLGQGHSYEQYF. CDR3 coding DNA: TGTGCCAGCAGCCTCGGACAGGGGCACTCCTACGAGCAGTACTTC.

The chain links TRBV12-5 to TRBJ1-3, with D maybe TRBD1 (5 bases). The V gene lost 5 bases and the J gene lost 0 bases, with 8 bases spanning the gap. The CDR3 has 14 residues. The germline gives CDR1 LGHNT, CDR2 FRNRAP. CDR3 in DNA: TGTGCTAGTGGTCAGGACAACTCTGGAAACACCATATATTTT. It is translated as CASGQDNSGNTIYF.

The CDR3 is CASSWIGGAQETQYF. The CDR3 nucleotides are TGTGCCAGCAGCTGGATAGGAGGGGCCCAAGAGACCCAGTACTTC. V is TRBV7-3 and J is TRBJ2-5, with a tentative D call TRBD2 (6 bases). The CDR3 is made up of 15 amino acids. The germline V and J ends were trimmed by 4 bases and 1 base, with 13 bases remaining between them. CDR1 is SGHTA, CDR2 FQGTGA, per germline. The full variable domain, its missing parts supplied by reference TRBV7-3 and TRBJ2-5, is GAGVSQTPSNKVTEKGKYVELRCDPISGHTALYWYRQSLGQGPEFLIYFQGTGAADDSGLPNDRFFAVRPEGSVSTLKIQRTERGDSAVYLCASSWIGGAQETQYFGPGTRLLVL.

The genes are TRBV29-1 and TRBJ2-5, with a possible D match to TRBD1 (6 bases). V was pared by 6 bases and J by 1 base, with 12 bases between. CDR3 length equals 13 residues. Germline V gives CDR1 SQVTM, CDR2 ANQGSEA. CDR3 nucleotides: TGCAGCGTGGGACAACATACCCAAGAGACCCAGTACTTC. Residues: CSVGQHTQETQYF. The variable domain in full, with the rest retrieved from reference TRBV29-1 and TRBJ2-5, is SAVISQKPSRDICQRGTSLTIQCQVDSQVTMMFWYRQQPGQSLTLIATANQGSEATYESGFVIDKFPISRPNLTFSTLTVSNMSPEDSSIYLCSVGQHTQETQYFGPGTRLLVL.